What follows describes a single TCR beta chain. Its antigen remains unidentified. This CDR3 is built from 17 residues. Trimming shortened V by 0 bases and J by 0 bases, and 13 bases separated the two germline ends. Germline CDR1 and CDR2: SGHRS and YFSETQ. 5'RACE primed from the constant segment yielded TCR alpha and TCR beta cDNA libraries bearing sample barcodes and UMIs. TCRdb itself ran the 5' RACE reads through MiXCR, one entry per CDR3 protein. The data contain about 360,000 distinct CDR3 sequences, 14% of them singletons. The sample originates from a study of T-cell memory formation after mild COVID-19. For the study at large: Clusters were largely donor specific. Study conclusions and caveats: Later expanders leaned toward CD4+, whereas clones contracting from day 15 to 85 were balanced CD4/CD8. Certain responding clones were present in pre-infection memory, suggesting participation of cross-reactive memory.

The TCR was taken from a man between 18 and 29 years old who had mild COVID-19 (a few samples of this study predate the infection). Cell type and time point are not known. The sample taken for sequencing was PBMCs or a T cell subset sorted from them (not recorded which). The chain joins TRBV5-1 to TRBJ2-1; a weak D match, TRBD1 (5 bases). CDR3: CASSLAPQGSSYNEQFF. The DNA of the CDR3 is TGCGCCAGCAGCTTGGCCCCGCAGGGTAGCTCCTACAATGAGCAGTTCTTC.